This T cell receptor (beta chain) was obtained from a study of control samples from healthy donors and cancer patients. TCRdb keeps only in-frame clones here, not all; method: immunoSEQ multiplex PCR. The data show approximately 150,000 clones, 75% to 95% seen once. CDR1 is SNHLY, CDR2 FYNNEI, per germline. There are 15 residues in the CDR3. The ends lost 2 bases at V and 5 bases at J; junction bases unmatched: 5. The receptor's source is a man between 18 and 35 years old in good health. The sequenced material came from blood. The chain employs TRBV2 and TRBJ1-4, with 7 bases matching TRBD1. CDR3 nucleotide sequence: TGTGCCAGCAGTGAAACAGGGACAGAGAATGAAAAACTGTTTTTT. Translated, it gives CASSETGTENEKLFF.